These 18 T cell receptor beta chains share one sample of origin, sequenced in a study of shared clonotypes between healthy human individuals. Sequencing used immunoSEQ multiplex PCR; TCRdb keeps in-frame clones, though not all of them. The table includes about 2 million clones, 90% to 95% detected once. Sequencing was performed on naive CD4+ T cells sorted from blood. Subset noted: CD45RA+ positively selected. The receptors here all came from a man between 18 and 35 years old in good health.

The rearrangement links TRBV5-1 to TRBJ1-5; no reliable D call. CDR1 and CDR2 from the germline V gene are SGHRS and YFSETQ. The CDR3 is 13 amino acids. V dropped 0 bases and J dropped 5 bases, with 6 bases sitting between them. The CDR3 loop reads CASSLDPDQPQHF. The CDR3 DNA is TGCGCCAGCAGCTTGGACCCGGATCAGCCCCAGCATTTT.

The chain couples TRBV10-3 to TRBJ1-5; no reliable D call. This CDR3 has 13 amino acids. V dropped 2 bases and J dropped 4 bases, with 6 bases sitting between them. Germline-derived CDR1 and CDR2 are ENHRY and SYGVKD. The CDR3 nucleotides are TGTGCCATCAGTGAGGACCGGAATCAGCCCCAGCATTTT. This codes for CAISEDRNQPQHF.

The V gene is TRBV6-5, the J gene TRBJ2-3; no reliable D call. V was cut by 1 base and J by 3 bases, with 11 bases left in between. The germline CDR1 and CDR2 sequences are MNHEY and SVGAGI. The CDR3 spans 15 residues. The CDR3 protein is CASSYLAPATDTQYF. DNA of the CDR3: TGTGCCAGCAGTTACTTGGCGCCAGCGACAGATACGCAGTATTTT.

The V and J genes are TRBV2 and TRBJ2-5; D might be TRBD1 (5 bases). This CDR3 contains 14 residues. Trimming left V 3 bases short and J 5 bases short, with 13 bases between. Germline V gene sequence: CDR1 SNHLY, CDR2 FYNNEI. CDR3 amino acids: CASSDVSGRETQYF. As DNA, the CDR3 is TGTGCCAGCAGTGATGTTTCAGGGCGGGAGACCCAGTACTTC.

The chain employs TRBV5-1 and TRBJ2-1; either TRBD1 or TRBD2 may supply D (5 bases each). Germline V CDR1 and CDR2: SGHRS, YFSETQ. V dropped 3 bases and J dropped 8 bases, with 18 bases sitting between them. The CDR3 spans 15 residues. The DNA for the CDR3 is TGCGCCAGCAGCTCGCCGGGACCTACCATCCATGAGCAGTTCTTC. Translation: CASSSPGPTIHEQFF.

The V gene is TRBV2, the J gene TRBJ2-7, with D hard to call. CDR3 length: 16 residues. The germline V gene encodes CDR1 SNHLY and CDR2 FYNNEI. Trimming removed 6 bases at V and 3 bases at J, with 21 bases between. CDR3 sequence (DNA): TGTGCCAGCAGCCCCCCTTTGGTGGTTTCGATCTACGAGCAGTACTTC. Protein sequence: CASSPPLVVSIYEQYF.

The V gene is TRBV7-9, the J gene TRBJ2-1, with 10 positions matching TRBD2. The germline V gene has CDR1 SEHNR and CDR2 FQNEAQ (reference sequence). The CDR3 is 15 residues long. V was clipped by 0 bases and J by 9 bases; unmatched bases: 5. Here the CDR3 reads CASSLASAGGGEQFF. The CDR3 DNA follows: TGTGCCAGCAGCTTAGCTTCAGCGGGAGGGGGTGAGCAGTTCTTC.

The rearrangement joins TRBV29-1 to TRBJ2-7; 7 nucleotides align to TRBD1. Germline CDR1 is SQVTM and CDR2 is ANQGSEA. V was pared by 6 bases and J by 3 bases, with 5 bases of the junction left unmatched. The CDR3 runs to 12 residues. The CDR3 protein is CSVTGTDYEQYF. CDR3 nucleotides: TGCAGCGTGACCGGGACAGACTACGAGCAGTACTTC.

The rearrangement links TRBV28 to TRBJ2-5; 9 bases map to TRBD1. V was clipped by 4 bases and J by 5 bases; unmatched bases: 14. This CDR3 is 17 amino acids long. CDR1 and CDR2 (germline): MDHEN, SYDVKM. CDR3 in amino acids: CASSSRDREPWGETQYF. Here the CDR3 DNA reads TGTGCCAGCAGTTCCCGGGACAGGGAACCCTGGGGGGAGACCCAGTACTTC.

The J gene is TRBJ2-1, the V gene TRBV14; 9 nucleotides line up with TRBD2. CDR1 and CDR2 from the germline V gene are SGHDN and FVKESK. J was trimmed by 7 bases and V by 6 bases; bases with no gene match: 4. This CDR3 has 13 residues. The DNA of the CDR3 is TGTGCCAGCAGGAGTAGCGGGGGAAATGAGCAGTTCTTC. Translation gives CASRSSGGNEQFF.

This clone was recorded only once. The rearrangement joins TRBV2 to TRBJ1-1; unclear D gene. This CDR3 comprises 13 residues. V lost 6 bases and J lost 4, with 12 bases in between. Germline assignment: CDR1 SNHLY and CDR2 FYNNEI. CDR3 nucleotide sequence: TGTGCCAGCAGGTTCGACGGCCTCACTGAAGCTTTCTTT. Translation gives CASRFDGLTEAFF.

The genes are TRBV2 and TRBJ2-3, with 8 bases fitting TRBD1. V lost 4 bases, J lost 2 bases, and 2 bases stayed unmatched. Germline assignment: CDR1 SNHLY and CDR2 FYNNEI. The CDR3 runs to 14 residues. As DNA, the CDR3 is TGTGCCAGCAGTGTGGACAGGGCCACAGATACGCAGTATTTT. It translates to CASSVDRATDTQYF.

Notes on this clone: This sequence may be a read error, since a much larger clone differs from it by one base. The chain has TRBV30 and TRBJ2-7; TRBD2 aligns across 11 bases. The V gene's germline CDR1 is GTSNPN and CDR2 SVGIG (reference sequence). The CDR3 sequence is 13 residues long. The CDR3 region is CAGTSGSSYEQHF. Here the CDR3 DNA reads TGTGCCGGCACTAGCGGGAGTTCCTACGAGCAGCACTTC.

The J gene is TRBJ1-5, the V gene TRBV12-5, with D uncertain. V gave up 6 bases and J gave up 4 bases, with 19 bases separating them. CDR3 length: 16 residues. Germline V lookup: CDR1 LGHNT, CDR2 FRNRAP. The CDR3 bases are TGTGCTAGTGGCCCGGAGGCCCCGGGAGGGAATCAGCCCCAGCATTTT. It encodes CASGPEAPGGNQPQHF.

This sequence joins TRBV6-1 and TRBJ2-1, with D possibly matching TRBD1 (5 bases). V lost 6 bases and J lost 7, with 16 bases in between. The CDR3 spans 14 residues. Germline CDR1 is MNHNS and CDR2 is SASEGT. In DNA form, the CDR3 reads TGTGCCAGCAGCCCCCGACAGCCGGAGAATGAGCAGTTCTTC. The encoded protein is CASSPRQPENEQFF.

In DNA form, the CDR3 reads TGTGCCAGCGCTACTGGGTCAGGGGGATGGGAAGAGACCCAGTACTTC. It encodes CASATGSGGWEETQYF. The V call is TRBV28, the J call TRBJ2-5, with 7 bases lining up with TRBD1. The CDR3 sequence is 16 residues long. Germline V lookup: CDR1 MDHEN, CDR2 SYDVKM. Trimming cost V 8 bases and J 3 bases; bases outside gene matches: 15.

The gene calls are TRBV19 and TRBJ1-2, with unresolved D. This CDR3 has 10 residues. The germline V gene encodes CDR1 LNHDA and CDR2 SQIVND (reference sequence). The V gene lost 6 bases and the J gene lost 10 bases, with 9 bases spanning the gap. CDR3 coding DNA: TGTGCCAGTAGCGGACGTAACTACACCTTC. It specifies CASSGRNYTF.

With regard to this clone: The same CDR3 also results from other DNA sequences found in this sample. The V and J genes are TRBV6-5 and TRBJ1-5, with D possibly matching TRBD1 (5 bases). This CDR3 spans 13 amino acids. The ends were cut back, 5 bases at V and 6 bases at J, with 11 bases in the middle. Germline CDR1 and CDR2: MNHEY and SVGAGI. Here the CDR3 DNA reads TGTGCCAGCAGTAGGCAGGGAGGTCAGCCCCAGCATTTT. Its translation: CASSRQGGQPQHF.